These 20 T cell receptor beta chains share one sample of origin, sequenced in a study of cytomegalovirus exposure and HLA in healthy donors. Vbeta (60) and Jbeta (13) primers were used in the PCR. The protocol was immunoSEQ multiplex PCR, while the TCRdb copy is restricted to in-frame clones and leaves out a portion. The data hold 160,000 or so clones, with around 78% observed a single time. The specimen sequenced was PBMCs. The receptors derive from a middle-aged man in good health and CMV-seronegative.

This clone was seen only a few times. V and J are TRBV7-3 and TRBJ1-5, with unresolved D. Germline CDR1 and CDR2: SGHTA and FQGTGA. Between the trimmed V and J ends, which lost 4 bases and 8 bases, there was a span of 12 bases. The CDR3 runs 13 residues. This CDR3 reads CASSWSPGEPQHF. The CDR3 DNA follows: TGTGCCAGCAGCTGGAGTCCGGGAGAGCCCCAGCATTTT. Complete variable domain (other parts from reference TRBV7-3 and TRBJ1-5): GAGVSQTPSNKVTEKGKYVELRCDPISGHTALYWYRQSLGQGPEFLIYFQGTGAADDSGLPNDRFFAVRPEGSVSTLKIQRTERGDSAVYLCASSWSPGEPQHFGDGTRLSIL.

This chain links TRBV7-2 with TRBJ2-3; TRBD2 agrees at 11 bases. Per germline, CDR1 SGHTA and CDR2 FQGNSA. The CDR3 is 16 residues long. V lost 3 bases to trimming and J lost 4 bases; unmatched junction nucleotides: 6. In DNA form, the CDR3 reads TGTGCCAGCAGCTTTAGCGGGAGGGCCCCCGCAGATACGCAGTATTTT. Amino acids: CASSFSGRAPADTQYF. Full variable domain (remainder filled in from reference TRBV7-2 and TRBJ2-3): GAGVSQSPSNKVTEKGKDVELRCDPISGHTALYWYRQSLGQGLEFLIYFQGNSAPDKSGLPSDRFSAERTGGSVSTLTIQRTQQEDSAVYLCASSFSGRAPADTQYFGPGTRLTVL.

The DNA for the CDR3 is TGCGCCAGCAGCTCACCGGGACAATACGAGCAGTACTTC. It yields the protein CASSSPGQYEQYF. The chain couples TRBV5-1 to TRBJ2-7, with D maybe TRBD1 (6 bases). This CDR3 spans 13 amino acids. V was shortened by 3 bases and J by 4 bases, with 11 bases between the two germline ends. CDR1 is SGHRS, CDR2 YFSETQ, per germline.

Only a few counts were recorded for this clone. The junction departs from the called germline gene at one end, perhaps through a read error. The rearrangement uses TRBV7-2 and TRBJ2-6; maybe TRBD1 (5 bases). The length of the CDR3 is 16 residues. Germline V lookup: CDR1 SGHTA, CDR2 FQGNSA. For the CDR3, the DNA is TGTGCCAGCAGCTCCTCCTCGGGCTCTGGGGCCAACGGCCTGACTTTC. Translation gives CASSSSSGSGANGLTF.

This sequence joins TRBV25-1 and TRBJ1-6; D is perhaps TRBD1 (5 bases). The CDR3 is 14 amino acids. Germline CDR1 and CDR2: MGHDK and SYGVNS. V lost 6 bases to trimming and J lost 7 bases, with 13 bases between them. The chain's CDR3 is CASRADSRNSPLHF. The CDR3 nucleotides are TGTGCCAGCAGGGCCGACAGTCGGAATTCACCCCTCCACTTT.

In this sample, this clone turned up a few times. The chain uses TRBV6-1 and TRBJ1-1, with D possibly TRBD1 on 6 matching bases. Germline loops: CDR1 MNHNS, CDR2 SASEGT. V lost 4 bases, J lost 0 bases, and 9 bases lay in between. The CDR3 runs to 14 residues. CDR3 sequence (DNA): TGTGCCAGCAGTGGAAACAGGGTGAACACTGAAGCTTTCTTT. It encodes CASSGNRVNTEAFF.

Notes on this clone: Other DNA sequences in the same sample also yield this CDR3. CDR3 sequence reads: CASSLEGARNQPQHF. In nucleotides, the CDR3 is TGCGCCAGCAGCTTGGAGGGAGCACGCAATCAGCCCCAGCATTTT. V usage is TRBV5-1 and J usage is TRBJ1-5, with D hard to call. V shed 0 bases and J shed 2 bases, with 9 bases lying between them. The CDR3 covers 15 residues. Germline loops: CDR1 SGHRS, CDR2 YFSETQ.

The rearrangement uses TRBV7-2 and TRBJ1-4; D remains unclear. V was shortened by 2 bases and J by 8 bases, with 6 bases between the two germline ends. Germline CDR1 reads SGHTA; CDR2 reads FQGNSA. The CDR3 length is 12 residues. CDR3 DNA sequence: TGTGCCAGCAGCTTAATTGGCGAAAAACTGTTTTTT. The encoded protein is CASSLIGEKLFF.

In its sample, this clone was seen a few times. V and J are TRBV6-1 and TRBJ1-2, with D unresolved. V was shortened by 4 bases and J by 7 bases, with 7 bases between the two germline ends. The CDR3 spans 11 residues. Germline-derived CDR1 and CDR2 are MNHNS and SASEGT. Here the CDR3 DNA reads TGTGCCAGCAGTGGGCCTCTTGGCTACACCTTC. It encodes CASSGPLGYTF.

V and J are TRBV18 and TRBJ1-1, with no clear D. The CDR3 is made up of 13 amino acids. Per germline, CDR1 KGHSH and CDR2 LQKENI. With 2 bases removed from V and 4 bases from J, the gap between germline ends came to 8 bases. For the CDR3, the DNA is TGTGCCAGCTCACCAGGGGAGTCCACTGAAGCTTTCTTT. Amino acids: CASSPGESTEAFF.

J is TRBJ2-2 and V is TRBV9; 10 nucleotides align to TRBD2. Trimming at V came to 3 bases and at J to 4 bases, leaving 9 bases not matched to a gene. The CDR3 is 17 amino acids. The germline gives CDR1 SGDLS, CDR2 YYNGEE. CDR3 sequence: CASSADPSGRATGELFF. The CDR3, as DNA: TGTGCCAGCAGCGCGGACCCCAGCGGGAGGGCCACCGGGGAGCTGTTTTTT.

In DNA form, the CDR3 reads TGTGCCAGCAGGACGGGGGAGCAGCCCCAGCATTTT. Its protein product is CASRTGEQPQHF. The rearrangement joins TRBV6-5 to TRBJ1-5, with a tentative D call TRBD1 (5 bases). The germline gives CDR1 MNHEY, CDR2 SVGAGI. With 6 bases removed from V and 7 bases from J, the gap between germline ends came to 10 bases. The CDR3 is 12 residues long.

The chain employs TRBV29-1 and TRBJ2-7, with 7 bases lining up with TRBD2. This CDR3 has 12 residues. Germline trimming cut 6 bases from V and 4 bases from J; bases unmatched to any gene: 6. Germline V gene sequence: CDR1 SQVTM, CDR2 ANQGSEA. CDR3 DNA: TGCAGCGTCGGCGGGAGCAAGTACGAGCAGTACTTC. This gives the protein CSVGGSKYEQYF.

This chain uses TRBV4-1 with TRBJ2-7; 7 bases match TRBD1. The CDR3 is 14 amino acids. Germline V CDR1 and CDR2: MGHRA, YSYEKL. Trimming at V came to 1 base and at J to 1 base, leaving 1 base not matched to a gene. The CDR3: CASSQGGQSYEQYF. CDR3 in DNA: TGCGCCAGCAGCCAAGGGGGACAGTCCTACGAGCAGTACTTC.

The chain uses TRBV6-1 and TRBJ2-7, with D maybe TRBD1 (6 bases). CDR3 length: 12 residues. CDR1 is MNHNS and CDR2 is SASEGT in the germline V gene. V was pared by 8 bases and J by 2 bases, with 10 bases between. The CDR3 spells CASGQNPYEQYF. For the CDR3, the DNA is TGTGCCAGCGGACAGAACCCCTACGAGCAGTACTTC.

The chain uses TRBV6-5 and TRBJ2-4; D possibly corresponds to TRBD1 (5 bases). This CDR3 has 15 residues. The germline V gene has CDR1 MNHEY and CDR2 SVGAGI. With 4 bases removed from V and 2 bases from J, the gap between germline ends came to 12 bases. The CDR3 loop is CASSSGYRTKNIQYF. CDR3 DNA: TGTGCCAGCAGTTCAGGGTATCGGACCAAAAACATTCAGTACTTC.

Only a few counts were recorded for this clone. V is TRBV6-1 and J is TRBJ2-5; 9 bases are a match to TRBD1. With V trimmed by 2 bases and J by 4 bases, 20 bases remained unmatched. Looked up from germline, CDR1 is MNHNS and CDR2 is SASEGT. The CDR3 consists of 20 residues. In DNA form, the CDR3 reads TGTGCCAGCAGTGAAATGATCAGGCCCGGGACAGGGAGGGGAAGAGAGACCCAGTACTTC. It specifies CASSEMIRPGTGRGRETQYF.

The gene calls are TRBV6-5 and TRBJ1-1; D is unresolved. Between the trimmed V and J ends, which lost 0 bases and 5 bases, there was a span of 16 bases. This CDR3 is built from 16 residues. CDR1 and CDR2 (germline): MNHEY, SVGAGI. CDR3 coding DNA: TGTGCCAGCAGTTACTCGACTCCAGCCCGAGGAACTGAAGCTTTCTTT. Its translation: CASSYSTPARGTEAFF.

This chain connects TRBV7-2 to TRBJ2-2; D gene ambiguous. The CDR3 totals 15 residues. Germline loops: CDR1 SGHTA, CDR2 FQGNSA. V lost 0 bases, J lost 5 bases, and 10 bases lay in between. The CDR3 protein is CASSLAELRTGELFF. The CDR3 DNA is TGTGCCAGCAGCTTAGCCGAGTTGCGGACCGGGGAGCTGTTTTTT. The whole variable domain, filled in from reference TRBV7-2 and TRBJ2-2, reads GAGVSQSPSNKVTEKGKDVELRCDPISGHTALYWYRQSLGQGLEFLIYFQGNSAPDKSGLPSDRFSAERTGGSVSTLTIQRTQQEDSAVYLCASSLAELRTGELFFGEGSRLTVL.

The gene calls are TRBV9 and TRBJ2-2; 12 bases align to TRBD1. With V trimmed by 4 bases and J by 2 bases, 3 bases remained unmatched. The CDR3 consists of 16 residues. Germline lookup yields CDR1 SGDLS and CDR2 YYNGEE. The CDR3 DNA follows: TGTGCCAGCAGCTTGGGACAGGGGGCCAACACCGGGGAGCTGTTTTTT. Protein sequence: CASSLGQGANTGELFF.